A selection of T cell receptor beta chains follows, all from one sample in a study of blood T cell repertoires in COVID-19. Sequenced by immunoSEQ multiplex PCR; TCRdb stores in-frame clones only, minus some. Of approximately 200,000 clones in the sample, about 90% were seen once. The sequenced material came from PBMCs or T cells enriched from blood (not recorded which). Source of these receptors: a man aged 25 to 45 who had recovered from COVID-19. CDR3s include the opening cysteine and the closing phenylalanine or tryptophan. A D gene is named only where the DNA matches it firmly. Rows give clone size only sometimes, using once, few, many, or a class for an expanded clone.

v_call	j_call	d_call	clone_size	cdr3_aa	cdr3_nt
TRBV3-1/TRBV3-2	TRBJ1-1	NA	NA	CASRDRSSSTGSRAFF	TGTGCCAGCAGGGACCGTTCCAGCTCGACAGGTTCGCGGGCTTTCTTT
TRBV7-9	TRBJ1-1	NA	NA	CASSLLVDTEAFF	TGTGCCAGCAGCCTACTAGTGGACACTGAAGCTTTCTTT
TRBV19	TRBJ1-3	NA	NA	CASSRGTTGNTIYF	TGTGCCAGTAGTCGGGGGACCACTGGAAACACCATATATTTT
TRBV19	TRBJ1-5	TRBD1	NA	CASSLGQVGIQPQHF	TGTGCCAGTAGTTTAGGACAGGTGGGCATCCAGCCCCAGCATTTT
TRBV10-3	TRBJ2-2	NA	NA	CAISEYSTGELFF	TGTGCCATCAGTGAGTACAGCACCGGGGAGCTGTTTTTT
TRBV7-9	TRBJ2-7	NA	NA	CASSLTTSPYEQYF	TGTGCCAGCAGCTTAACTACGAGTCCCTACGAGCAGTACTTC
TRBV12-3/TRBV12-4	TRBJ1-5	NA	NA	CASSFRENQPQHF	TGTGCCAGCAGTTTTAGAGAGAATCAGCCCCAGCATTTT
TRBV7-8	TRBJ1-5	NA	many	CASSLVDSSNQPQHF	TGTGCCAGCAGCTTAGTCGACAGTAGCAATCAGCCCCAGCATTTT
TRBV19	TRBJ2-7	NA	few	CPRYYEQYF	TGTCCGAGGTACTACGAGCAGTACTTC
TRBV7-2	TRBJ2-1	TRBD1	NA	CASSLATGGVRSYNEQFF	TGTGCCAGCAGCTTAGCGACAGGGGGCGTTCGGTCCTACAATGAGCAGTTCTTC
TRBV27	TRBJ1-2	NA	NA	CASSLEGNSGYGYTF	TGTGCCAGCAGTTTAGAGGGAAACTCTGGCTATGGCTACACCTTC
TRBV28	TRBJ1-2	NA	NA	CASRPYRVGYTF	TGTGCCAGCAGACCCTACAGGGTTGGCTACACCTTC
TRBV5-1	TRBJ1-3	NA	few	CASSPRQSTITGNTIYF	TGCGCCAGCAGCCCCCGACAGAGTACAATCACTGGAAACACCATATATTTT
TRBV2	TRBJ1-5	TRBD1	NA	CASSERGQGVKSNQPQHF	TGTGCCAGCAGTGAAAGGGGACAGGGGGTTAAGAGCAATCAGCCCCAGCATTTT
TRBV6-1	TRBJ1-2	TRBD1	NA	CASSEIRRGRSYGYTF	TGTGCCAGCAGTGAAATTCGTAGGGGGCGGTCCTATGGCTACACCTTC
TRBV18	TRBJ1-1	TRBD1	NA	CASSPGDRVNTEAFF	TGTGCCAGCTCACCAGGGGACAGGGTAAACACTGAAGCTTTCTTT
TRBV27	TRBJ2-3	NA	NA	CASRGGLVPDTQYF	TGTGCCAGCAGGGGGGGGCTGGTCCCAGATACGCAGTATTTT
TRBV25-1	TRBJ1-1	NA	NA	CASSGSAGGAFF	TGTGCCAGCAGTGGTAGCGCGGGCGGCGCTTTCTTT
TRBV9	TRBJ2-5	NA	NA	CASSVKVGGTPEETQYF	TGTGCCAGCAGCGTAAAGGTTGGGGGGACTCCCGAAGAGACCCAGTACTTC
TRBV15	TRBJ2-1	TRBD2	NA	CATSVIAGAYNEQFF	TGTGCCACCAGCGTAATAGCGGGGGCCTACAATGAGCAGTTCTTC
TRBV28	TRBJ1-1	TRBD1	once	CASSWAGGWGEAFF	TGTGCCAGCAGTTGGGCAGGGGGCTGGGGTGAAGCTTTCTTT
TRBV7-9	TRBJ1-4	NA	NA	CASSLGTMGEKLFF	TGTGCCAGCAGCTTAGGGACAATGGGAGAAAAACTGTTTTTT
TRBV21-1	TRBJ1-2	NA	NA	CAPRCGKLRGYTF	TGTGCCCCCAGGTGTGGAAAACTCCGTGGCTACACCTTC